Shown below are 26 T cell receptor beta chains from a single sample sequenced in a study of shared clonotypes between healthy human individuals. Only in-frame clones appear in the TCRdb table, and some are missing; sequencing was by immunoSEQ multiplex PCR. Among 2,500,000 or so clones, more than 85% were seen once, and the ten largest hold approximately 0.37%. The specimen sequenced was naive CD4+ T cells from PBMCs. Subset described: CD45RA+ positively selected. These receptor sequences come from a man aged 18 to 29 in good health. Some clones in this sample may be carry-over from other donors' samples.

V gene TRBV18 combines with J gene TRBJ1-5, with TRBD1 identical over 8 bases. In germline, CDR1 is KGHSH, CDR2 LQKENI. V shed 2 bases, J shed 2 bases, and the junction held 5 bases outside the gene matches. CDR3 length equals 16 residues. The chain's CDR3 is CASSPGQGSGNQPQHF. The CDR3 DNA follows: TGTGCCAGCTCACCAGGACAGGGATCGGGCAATCAGCCCCAGCATTTT.

On this clone: At one end the junction does not follow the germline gene, possibly because of a read error. The chain couples TRBV15 to TRBJ1-4; no clear D. The CDR3 sequence is 12 residues long. CDR1 is LNHNV, CDR2 YYDKDF, per germline (reference sequence). The CDR3 here is CATSRDRELLGF. CDR3 nucleotides: TGTGCCACCAGCAGAGATCGAGAGTTATTGGGTTTT.

Notes on this clone: Additional DNA sequences in this sample encode the identical CDR3. The V gene is TRBV29-1, the J gene TRBJ2-3; 8 positions match TRBD1. V dropped 6 bases and J dropped 1; count of bases not matched to a gene: 0. The CDR3 length is 12 residues. CDR1 SQVTM and CDR2 ANQGSEA come from the germline V gene. This CDR3 reads CSVGQGTDTQYF. CDR3 nucleotide sequence: TGCAGCGTGGGACAGGGCACAGATACGCAGTATTTT.

CDR3 loop: CASSRRGLAGLRDTQYF. Here the CDR3 DNA reads TGTGCCAGCAGTCGACGGGGGCTAGCGGGCCTCCGGGATACGCAGTATTTT. The chain is built from TRBV28 and TRBJ2-3; 8 positions agree with TRBD2. This CDR3 is 17 amino acids long. V lost 5 bases to trimming and J lost 6 bases; unmatched junction nucleotides: 16. Germline CDR1 and CDR2: MDHEN and SYDVKM.

The chain joins TRBV4-3 to TRBJ2-2, with D hard to call. The CDR3 totals 15 residues. V lost 1 base and J lost 6, with 12 bases in between. CDR1 and CDR2 (germline): LGHNA, YSLEER. CDR3 nucleotide sequence: TGCGCCAGCAGCCAAGTAAATTGGGTACCCGGGGAGCTGTTTTTT. Amino acid sequence: CASSQVNWVPGELFF.

CDR3 residues: CASRTPGQGSEQYF. Here the CDR3 DNA reads TGTGCCAGCAGGACGCCGGGACAGGGTTCGGAGCAGTACTTC. The V gene is TRBV6-1, the J gene TRBJ2-7; TRBD1 matches at 9 bases. Per the germline V gene, CDR1 is MNHNS and CDR2 is SASEGT. V was pared by 6 bases and J by 7 bases, with 10 bases of the junction left unmatched. This CDR3 has 14 amino acids.

This chain connects TRBV23-1 to TRBJ2-5; perhaps D is TRBD1 or TRBD2 (6 bases each). Being an ORF, TRBV23-1 has a function that is uncertain. The CDR3 has 16 residues. Trimming shortened V by 3 bases and J by 4 bases, and 18 bases separated the two germline ends. DNA for the CDR3: TGCGCCAGCAGTCACCCGAGGGGGGCGCGAGTAGAGACCCAGTACTTC. This gives the protein CASSHPRGARVETQYF.

This chain joins TRBV7-9 and TRBJ2-3; TRBD1 matches at 9 bases. The germline V gene has CDR1 SEHNR and CDR2 FQNEAQ (reference sequence). CDR3 length: 16 amino acids. Germline trimming cut 1 base from V and 3 bases from J; bases unmatched to any gene: 5. In DNA, the CDR3 is TGTGCCAGCAGCTTAGATGGGACAGGGCAAACAGATACGCAGTATTTT. This encodes CASSLDGTGQTDTQYF.

J is TRBJ2-5 and V is TRBV30; D gene unclear. CDR3 length equals 12 residues. Per germline, CDR1 GTSNPN and CDR2 SVGIG (reference sequence). V was cut by 3 bases and J by 0 bases, with 5 bases left in between. This CDR3 is CAWRQYQETQYF. The CDR3 nucleotides are TGTGCCTGGAGACAGTACCAAGAGACCCAGTACTTC.

The chain uses TRBV7-2 and TRBJ2-1; 7 positions agree with TRBD2. The germline V gene has CDR1 SGHTA and CDR2 FQGNSA. The CDR3 spans 16 residues. The V gene end was trimmed by 5 bases and the J gene end by 3 bases; junction bases not matched to a gene: 10. This CDR3 reads CASSPRGGRGYNEQFF. For the CDR3, the DNA is TGTGCCAGCAGCCCCCGTGGCGGGAGAGGCTACAATGAGCAGTTCTTC.

The chain joins TRBV4-1 to TRBJ2-1; no reliable D call. Trimming cost V 1 base and J 0 bases, with 16 bases left between them. CDR1 is MGHRA, CDR2 YSYEKL, per germline. This CDR3 is built from 18 residues. The CDR3 DNA is TGCGCCAGCAGCCAAGTAAGGAGCGCCCTTAGCTCCTACAATGAGCAGTTCTTC. Residues: CASSQVRSALSSYNEQFF.

In regard to this clone: Different DNA sequences within this sample yield the same CDR3. This chain links TRBV28 with TRBJ1-1; D not certain. The CDR3 covers 13 residues. V was cut by 3 bases and J by 3 bases, with 8 bases left in between. From germline, CDR1 is MDHEN and CDR2 SYDVKM. CDR3 sequence (DNA): TGTGCCAGCAGTTTGGGCACCTACACTGAAGCTTTCTTT. Translating gives CASSLGTYTEAFF.

The J gene is TRBJ1-2, the V gene TRBV27; weak D call: TRBD1 (5 bases). The V and J ends lost 3 bases and 6 bases respectively, with 11 bases between them. This CDR3 has 13 amino acids. Germline CDR1 and CDR2: MNHEY and SMNVEV (reference sequence). The CDR3 protein is CASSFQGFDGYTF. The CDR3, as DNA: TGTGCCAGCAGTTTCCAGGGCTTTGATGGCTACACCTTC.

The chain employs TRBV5-1 and TRBJ2-1, with TRBD2 matching 13 bases. This CDR3 comprises 16 residues. Germline CDR1 is SGHRS and CDR2 is YFSETQ. Losses at the gene ends were 4 bases for V and 8 bases for J; bases not matched to a gene: 9. CDR3 DNA sequence: TGCGCCAGCAGCACCAGGACTAGCGGGAGTCCGGATGAGCAGTTCTTC. Translated, it gives CASSTRTSGSPDEQFF.

This chain joins TRBV28 and TRBJ1-5; D might be TRBD1 (5 bases). Trimming removed 1 base from V and 1 base from J, with 17 bases in between. The CDR3 is made up of 18 amino acids. Per the germline V gene, CDR1 is MDHEN and CDR2 is SYDVKM. The CDR3 nucleotides are TGTGCCAGCAGTTTATTATCTACGGGGCTACAGAGCAATCAGCCCCAGCATTTT. Translating it yields CASSLLSTGLQSNQPQHF.

V gene TRBV6-1 combines with J gene TRBJ1-1; no definite D call. Germline CDR1 is MNHNS and CDR2 is SASEGT. This CDR3 has 12 amino acids. The V end lost 5 bases, the J end lost 9 bases, and 13 bases lay between the germline ends. CDR3 protein: CASSKGDQKAFF. DNA for the CDR3: TGTGCCAGCAGTAAAGGAGACCAGAAAGCTTTCTTT.

J is TRBJ2-5 and V is TRBV5-1, with TRBD1 matching over 9 bases. Trimming removed 4 bases from V and 5 bases from J; junction bases left unmatched: 6. Germline lookup yields CDR1 SGHRS and CDR2 YFSETQ. The CDR3 extends over 14 amino acids. This CDR3 reads CASSVTGGWETQYF. CDR3 DNA: TGCGCCAGCAGCGTAACAGGGGGCTGGGAGACCCAGTACTTC.

The chain combines TRBV20-1 with TRBJ1-6; D unclear. Trimming cost V 3 bases and J 13 bases, with 10 bases left between them. The germline V gene has CDR1 DFQATT and CDR2 SNEGSKA (reference sequence). This CDR3 is built from 11 residues. CDR3: CSARGGGPLHF. In DNA, the CDR3 is TGCAGTGCTAGGGGAGGAGGGCCCCTCCACTTT.

Written as DNA, the CDR3 is TGTGCCAGTACGCGACAGCCAAACTATGGCTACACCTTC. Protein product: CASTRQPNYGYTF. This chain uses TRBV19 with TRBJ1-2; TRBD1 might be the D (5 bases). In germline, CDR1 is LNHDA, CDR2 SQIVND (reference sequence). With 7 bases removed from V and 2 bases from J, the gap between germline ends came to 11 bases. The length of the CDR3 is 13 residues.

This sequence joins TRBV7-6 and TRBJ2-1, with a weak D call TRBD1 (6 bases). The germline V and J ends were trimmed by 4 bases and 11 bases, with 18 bases remaining between them. In germline, CDR1 is SGHVS, CDR2 FNYEAQ. CDR3 length: 14 residues. The CDR3 nucleotides read TGTGCCAGCAGCTCCCCGGGACAAACTCGAAAGCAGTTCTTC. It codes for CASSSPGQTRKQFF.

The rearrangement joins TRBV21-1 to TRBJ1-1. TRBV21-1 is described as a pseudogene. The CDR3 runs 15 residues. The CDR3 spells CASSPGAPGGVEAFF. The CDR3 DNA is TGTGCCAGCAGTCCGGGGGCCCCGGGAGGGGTTGAAGCTTTCTTT.

The rearrangement uses TRBV7-6 and TRBJ2-7, with 12 bases lining up with TRBD2. Germline values: CDR1 SGHVS, CDR2 FNYEAQ. Unmatched junction bases numbered 17, after V lost 5 bases and J lost 0 bases. CDR3 length equals 20 residues. CDR3 residues: CASSVEVSQTSGGSSYEQYF. In DNA form, the CDR3 reads TGTGCCAGCAGCGTAGAAGTCTCCCAGACTAGCGGGGGTAGCTCCTACGAGCAGTACTTC.

The V call is TRBV9, the J call TRBJ1-4; 7 bases are shared with TRBD1. After removal of 0 bases from V and 6 bases from J, the junction contained 5 bases not matched to a gene. Germline assignment: CDR1 SGDLS and CDR2 YYNGEE. The CDR3 covers 15 residues. CDR3 sequence reads: CASSVGGTVDEKLFF. The DNA of the CDR3 is TGTGCCAGCAGCGTAGGGGGGACAGTTGATGAAAAACTGTTTTTT.

CDR3 nucleotide sequence: TGTGCCAGCAGTCTCAGCCCGTCTAGGGCCACCCTAGGCGAGCAGTACTTC. This encodes CASSLSPSRATLGEQYF. The J gene is TRBJ2-7, the V gene TRBV27; D uncertain. CDR3 length: 17 residues. Germline-derived CDR1 and CDR2 are MNHEY and SMNVEV (reference sequence). Trimming took off 5 bases at V and 6 bases at J, with 26 bases between the two ends.

The rearrangement links TRBV5-1 to TRBJ1-1; no reliable D call. The V gene's germline CDR1 is SGHRS and CDR2 YFSETQ. The CDR3 consists of 17 residues. Trimming stripped 2 bases from V and 9 bases from J, with 26 bases between. In nucleotides, the CDR3 is TGCGCCAGCAGCTTTTCGGAGGGCGATTGGCTTCGGCGAAAAGCTTTCTTT. This translates into CASSFSEGDWLRRKAFF.

The J gene is TRBJ1-2, the V gene TRBV28, with 7 bases that match TRBD1. The junction had 13 bases not matched to a gene; V was cut back by 6 bases and J by 3 bases. The CDR3 consists of 16 residues. Looked up from germline, CDR1 is MDHEN and CDR2 is SYDVKM. The CDR3 nucleotides read TGTGCCAGCAGACAAAGCCGGACAGGCCTAGACTATGGCTACACCTTC. Its protein product is CASRQSRTGLDYGYTF.